This record looks at one T cell receptor beta chain sequence and its context. As yet, its antigen is unknown. This sample is part of a study of CD8 T cells in ankylosing spondylitis. Overall study findings and caveats: Significant enrichment of disease-linked clones was reported in matched ankylosing spondylitis synovial fluid.

Preparation of TCR beta libraries was done by quantitative 5'-RACE with molecular barcodes. Each CDR3 protein gets one entry after TCRdb re-called the 5' RACE reads with MiXCR. The table lists 200,000 to 300,000 distinct CDR3 sequences, more than 25% of them singletons, with 4% to 5% in the top ten. From germline, CDR1 is DFQATT and CDR2 SNEGSKA (reference sequence). The CDR3 length is 15 residues. J gave up 3 bases and V 0 bases, and 8 bases lay outside the gene matches. Sequencing was done on a sample of blood, either unsorted or a sorted T cell fraction (not recorded which). The chain carries TRBV20-1 and TRBJ2-7; TRBD1 agrees at 7 bases. The TCR was taken from a male donor with ankylosing spondylitis or in good health (not recorded which). The CDR3 DNA sequence: TGCAGTGCTAGAGACCTAACAGGGGCTATCTACGAGCAGTACTTC. This gives the protein CSARDLTGAIYEQYF.